This T cell receptor beta chain comes out of a study of cytomegalovirus exposure and HLA in healthy donors. Donors consisted of healthy bone marrow donors. Germline CDR1 and CDR2: DFQATT and SNEGSKA (reference sequence). The V gene lost 3 bases and the J gene lost 6 bases, with 5 bases spanning the gap. This CDR3 region has 10 residues. Regarding the study as a whole: For most subjects, TCR beta sequences were reported to predict HLA-A and HLA-B alleles with accuracy.

On this clone: Its antigen is unknown.

The primer mix had 60 Vbeta and 13 Jbeta primers. Under the authors' procedure: In a later analysis, approximately 73 million unique TCR beta chains included roughly 11 million shared by two or more donors. Repertoires were generated with immunoSEQ multiplex PCR, while TCRdb's copy carries only in-frame clones and drops some. V and J calls and clone size are those listed in that table; D and trimming were worked out from the DNA. This table has about 120,000 clones, around 80% appearing once. The sequencing sample was made of PBMCs. This TCR derives from a man under 40 in good health and CMV-seropositive. This sequence joins TRBV20-1 and TRBJ1-2; D is ambiguous. CDR3 sequence reads: CSASRDGYTF. CDR3 nucleotides: TGCAGTGCTAGTCGAGATGGCTACACCTTC.